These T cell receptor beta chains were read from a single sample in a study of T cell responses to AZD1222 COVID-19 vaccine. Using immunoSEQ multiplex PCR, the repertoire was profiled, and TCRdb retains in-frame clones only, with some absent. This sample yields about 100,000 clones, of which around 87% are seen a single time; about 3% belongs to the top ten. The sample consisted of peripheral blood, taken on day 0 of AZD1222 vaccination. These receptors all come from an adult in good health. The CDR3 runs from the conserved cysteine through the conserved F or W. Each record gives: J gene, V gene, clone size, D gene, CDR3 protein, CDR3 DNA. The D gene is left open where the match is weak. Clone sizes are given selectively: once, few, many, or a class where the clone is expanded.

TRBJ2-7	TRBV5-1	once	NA	CASSFRTSQYEQYF	TGCGCCAGCAGCTTTCGGACAAGCCAATACGAGCAGTACTTC
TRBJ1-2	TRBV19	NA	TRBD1	CASSPDQDRGRHYGYTF	TGTGCCAGTAGTCCTGACCAGGACAGGGGCCGACACTATGGCTACACCTTC
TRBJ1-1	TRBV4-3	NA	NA	CASSQIGATEAFF	TGCGCCAGCAGCCAAATCGGGGCCACTGAAGCTTTCTTT
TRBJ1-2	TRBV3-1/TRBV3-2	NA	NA	CASSQVGASYGYTF	TGTGCCAGCAGCCAAGTTGGGGCTTCCTATGGCTACACCTTC
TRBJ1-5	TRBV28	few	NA	CASKEGTGQPQHF	TGTGCCAGCAAGGAGGGAACGGGTCAGCCCCAGCATTTT
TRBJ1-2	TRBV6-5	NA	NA	CASSSQQFGPYGYTF	TGTGCCAGCAGTTCCCAACAGTTCGGGCCCTATGGCTACACCTTC
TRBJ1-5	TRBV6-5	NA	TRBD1	CASSITGVGNQPQHF	TGTGCCAGCAGCATAACAGGGGTGGGCAATCAGCCCCAGCATTTT
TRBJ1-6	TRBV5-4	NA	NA	CASSLSSKGRNSPLHF	TGTGCCAGCAGCTTGTCTTCTAAGGGGAGGAATTCACCCCTCCACTTT
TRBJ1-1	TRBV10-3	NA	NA	CAVRDPGRDITEAFF	TGTGCCGTCCGGGACCCAGGGAGGGATATCACTGAAGCTTTCTTT
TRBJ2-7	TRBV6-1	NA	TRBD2	CASSEALRLAASYEQYF	TGTGCCAGCAGTGAGGCCCTCAGGCTAGCGGCCTCCTACGAGCAGTACTTC